The T cell receptor beta chain under discussion was sequenced for a study of blood T cell repertoires in COVID-19. The method was immunoSEQ multiplex PCR; TCRdb's version includes in-frame clones alone and lacks a portion of them. The sample consists of 200,000 to 250,000 clones, around 80% of them appearing once. V gave up 5 bases and J gave up 5 bases; unmatched junction bases: 6. This CDR3 has 15 residues. Looked up from germline, CDR1 is MRHNA and CDR2 is SNTAGT. This TCR was recovered from a woman younger than 45 with COVID-19, enrolled during active disease. The sample consisted of peripheral blood. The V call is TRBV6-4, the J call TRBJ2-3; TRBD2 matches 11 bases. CDR3 amino acids: CASSRLAGLGDTQYF. The CDR3 region has the DNA TGTGCCAGCAGTCGACTAGCGGGGTTGGGAGATACGCAGTATTTT.